Below, 31 T cell receptor beta chains from the same sample are listed, as sequenced in a study of shared clonotypes between healthy human individuals. In the naive CD8 group, cells lacked CD45RO and were positively selected for CCR7, so terminally differentiated effector memory CD45RA+ cells were left out. Here immunoSEQ multiplex PCR was the method, and the copy in TCRdb shows in-frame clones only, minus some. The profile shows about 820,000 clones, 92% of them singletons. Material for sequencing was naive CD8+ T cells sorted from blood. These receptors were collected from a man aged 30 to 45 in good health.

The V call is TRBV7-3, the J call TRBJ1-1; D may be TRBD1 (5 bases). Germline V gene lookup returns CDR1 SGHTA and CDR2 FQGTGA. Trimming took off 5 bases at V and 1 base at J, with 23 bases between the two ends. This CDR3 is 18 amino acids long. CDR3 sequence: CASSLLTPGTTRNTEAFF. The DNA of the CDR3 is TGTGCCAGCAGCCTACTTACCCCCGGGACCACGAGGAACACTGAAGCTTTCTTT.

The chain uses TRBV29-1 and TRBJ1-1; 9 positions match TRBD1. V dropped 4 bases and J dropped 0; count of bases not matched to a gene: 3. The CDR3 spans 14 residues. CDR1 SQVTM and CDR2 ANQGSEA come from the germline V gene. DNA for the CDR3: TGCAGCGTTGTACAGGGGGCTTTGAACACTGAAGCTTTCTTT. Its translation is CSVVQGALNTEAFF. The variable domain in full, completed from reference TRBV29-1 and TRBJ1-1, reads SAVISQKPSRDICQRGTSLTIQCQVDSQVTMMFWYRQQPGQSLTLIATANQGSEATYESGFVIDKFPISRPNLTFSTLTVSNMSPEDSSIYLCSVVQGALNTEAFFGQGTRLTVV.

The chain couples TRBV12-5 to TRBJ2-5, with TRBD1 as a possible D gene (5 bases). This CDR3 is built from 17 residues. The germline V gene has CDR1 LGHNT and CDR2 FRNRAP. Trimming left V 1 base short and J 6 bases short, with 21 bases between. The CDR3 loop reads CASGLASVQGEGKTQYF. The DNA of the CDR3 is TGTGCTAGTGGTTTGGCGTCTGTGCAGGGCGAAGGGAAGACCCAGTACTTC.

The chain has TRBV14 and TRBJ1-1; no definite D call. The CDR3 contains 15 residues. CDR1 is SGHDN, CDR2 FVKESK, per germline. V lost 4 bases, J lost 5 bases, and 17 bases lay in between. The CDR3, as DNA: TGTGCCAGCAGCCTCTACTCGCCCACGGGGACTGAAGCTTTCTTT. Translating it yields CASSLYSPTGTEAFF.

The J gene is TRBJ2-3, the V gene TRBV11-2; 10 positions match TRBD2. The CDR3 extends over 17 amino acids. Germline assignment: CDR1 SGHAT and CDR2 FQNNGV. V gave up 4 bases and J gave up 4 bases; unmatched junction bases: 11. The CDR3 DNA reads TGTGCCAGCAGCTCGGGCCGGGGACTAGCGTATGCAGATACGCAGTATTTT. Translation: CASSSGRGLAYADTQYF.

This clone was observed once. The V call is TRBV11-2, the J call TRBJ1-5; D call uncertain. CDR3 length: 12 residues. Germline V CDR1 and CDR2: SGHAT, FQNNGV. V was shortened by 3 bases and J by 7 bases, with 7 bases between the two germline ends. CDR3 sequence reads: CASSFLGQPQHF. CDR3 bases: TGTGCCAGCAGCTTCCTAGGGCAGCCCCAGCATTTT.

The gene calls are TRBV11-2 and TRBJ2-3, with D uncertain. The CDR3 is 12 residues long. CDR1 is SGHAT, CDR2 FQNNGV, per germline. The V end was cut by 1 base, the J end by 4 bases, with 3 bases between. As DNA, the CDR3 is TGTGCCAGCAGCTTAGCGTCAGATACGCAGTATTTT. This encodes CASSLASDTQYF. Combining the CDR3 with reference TRBV11-2 and TRBJ2-3 gives the whole variable domain EAGVAQSPRYKIIEKRQSVAFWCNPISGHATLYWYQQILGQGPKLLIQFQNNGVVDDSQLPKDRFSAERLKGVDSTLKIQPAKLEDSAVYLCASSLASDTQYFGPGTRLTVL.

Regarding this clone: The same CDR3 arises from other DNA sequences in this sample as well. The rearrangement uses TRBV10-2 and TRBJ2-7; D unclear. Deletions cut 3 bases from V and 4 bases from J, with 4 bases between. The CDR3 covers 11 residues. Germline CDR1 and CDR2: WSHSY and SAAADI. The chain's CDR3 is CASSDGYEQYF. The CDR3 DNA reads as TGCGCCAGCAGTGATGGTTACGAGCAGTACTTC.

This chain links TRBV28 with TRBJ2-3; possible D gene TRBD1, 6 bases. From germline, CDR1 is MDHEN and CDR2 SYDVKM. V gave up 7 bases and J gave up 0 bases, with 17 bases separating them. The CDR3 sequence is 16 residues long. CDR3: CASTTTGDTSTDTQYF. CDR3 nucleotides: TGTGCCAGCACCACGACAGGCGACACTAGCACAGATACGCAGTATTTT.

This clone was detected a few times. The genes are TRBV11-2 and TRBJ2-1; D unclear. The CDR3 length is 12 residues. Looked up from germline, CDR1 is SGHAT and CDR2 is FQNNGV. The V end lost 3 bases, the J end lost 6 bases, and 6 bases lay between the germline ends. The CDR3 sequence: CASSLVSNEQFF. DNA for the CDR3: TGTGCCAGCAGCTTGGTTAGCAATGAGCAGTTCTTC.

The chain couples TRBV19 to TRBJ1-1; tentatively, D is TRBD1 (5 bases). The germline V gene has CDR1 LNHDA and CDR2 SQIVND (reference sequence). V lost 7 bases and J lost 5, with 20 bases in between. CDR3 size: 15 residues. CDR3 residues: CASTPAGYGRTEAFF. CDR3 nucleotide sequence: TGTGCCAGTACCCCAGCAGGGTATGGTAGAACTGAAGCTTTCTTT.

Of note for this clone: Other nucleotide sequences in the sample specify the same CDR3. This chain connects TRBV7-9 to TRBJ1-4, with D possibly TRBD1 on 5 matching bases. V gave up 1 base and J gave up 10 bases, with 7 bases separating them. Germline CDR1 and CDR2: SEHNR and FQNEAQ (reference sequence). There are 12 residues in the CDR3. CDR3 sequence: CASSLGTGKLFF. In DNA, the CDR3 is TGTGCCAGCAGCTTAGGCACAGGAAAACTGTTTTTT.

The J gene is TRBJ2-5, the V gene TRBV7-2; D is possibly TRBD1 (5 bases). In germline, CDR1 is SGHTA, CDR2 FQGNSA. This CDR3 is built from 13 residues. Trimming removed 2 bases from V and 2 bases from J, with 6 bases in between. The CDR3 loop is CASSLPGQETQYF. DNA of the CDR3: TGTGCCAGCAGCTTACCAGGGCAAGAGACCCAGTACTTC.

With regard to this clone: Other DNA sequences in the sample encode the same CDR3. This sequence joins TRBV27 and TRBJ1-1; D not certain. The V end lost 4 bases, the J end lost 4 bases, and 10 bases lay between the germline ends. Germline V gene sequence: CDR1 MNHEY, CDR2 SMNVEV (reference sequence). CDR3 size: 13 residues. CDR3 nucleotide sequence: TGTGCCAGCAGTTCCGGGTTGAGCACTGAAGCTTTCTTT. Protein: CASSSGLSTEAFF.

The chain combines TRBV2 with TRBJ2-7, with 12 bases matching TRBD2. The CDR3 runs to 15 residues. In germline, CDR1 is SNHLY, CDR2 FYNNEI. Trimming took 3 bases from V and 4 from J; bases not matched to a gene: 4. The CDR3 loop is CASSDGLAGTYEQYF. CDR3 sequence (DNA): TGTGCCAGCAGTGACGGACTAGCGGGGACGTACGAGCAGTACTTC.

In this sample, this clone turned up a few times. The chain is built from TRBV27 and TRBJ1-5, with D perhaps matching TRBD1 (6 bases). Germline V gene lookup returns CDR1 MNHEY and CDR2 SMNVEV (reference sequence). The CDR3 length is 15 residues. V gave up 1 base and J gave up 0 bases, with 7 bases separating them. CDR3 in DNA: TGTGCCAGCAGTTTATGGACAGATAGCAATCAGCCCCAGCATTTT. Protein product: CASSLWTDSNQPQHF.

This rearrangement joins TRBV4-1 to TRBJ2-7; 7 bases are a match to TRBD2. CDR1 and CDR2 (germline): MGHRA, YSYEKL. V trimming: 4 bases; J trimming: 2 bases; junction bases outside the gene matches: 11. This CDR3 has 16 amino acids. The chain's CDR3 is CASSRPLGGAPYEQYF. The CDR3, as DNA: TGCGCCAGCAGCCGCCCCCTGGGAGGGGCTCCCTACGAGCAGTACTTC.

This clone was observed a handful of times. Since a much larger clone is just one base distant, this may be a read error. The rearrangement joins TRBV9 to TRBJ2-2; D not resolved. V was shortened by 4 bases and J by 2 bases, with 0 bases between the two germline ends. This CDR3 comprises 11 residues. Germline values: CDR1 SGDLS, CDR2 YYNGEE. This CDR3 reads CASSNTGELFF. The DNA for the CDR3 is TGTGCCAGCAGCAACACCGGGGAGCTGTTTTTT.

This sequence joins TRBV6-5 and TRBJ2-5, with 10 bases lining up with TRBD1. J was trimmed by 5 bases and V by 4 bases; bases with no gene match: 10. The CDR3 spans 16 residues. CDR1 and CDR2 (germline): MNHEY, SVGAGI. The CDR3 here is CASSFYTGTGEETQYF. The CDR3 DNA sequence: TGTGCCAGCAGTTTCTACACCGGGACAGGGGAGGAGACCCAGTACTTC.

The chain links TRBV28 to TRBJ1-1, with D uncertain. Germline CDR1 and CDR2: MDHEN and SYDVKM. This CDR3 spans 16 amino acids. V dropped 2 bases and J dropped 1 base, with 14 bases sitting between them. As DNA, the CDR3 is TGTGCCAGCAGTTTACTATCGACCATACAGAACACTGAAGCTTTCTTT. This translates into CASSLLSTIQNTEAFF.

The chain combines TRBV9 with TRBJ2-3; TRBD2 agrees at 9 bases. Per the germline V gene, CDR1 is SGDLS and CDR2 is YYNGEE. V trimming: 3 bases; J trimming: 0 bases; junction bases outside the gene matches: 8. The CDR3 consists of 17 residues. CDR3 nucleotide sequence: TGTGCCAGCAGCGCCGCCGGGACTAGCTTTAGCACAGATACGCAGTATTTT. It yields the protein CASSAAGTSFSTDTQYF.

This clone was picked up one time. The CDR3 bases are TGTGCCAGCAGCTATAGCTCCCAGACCTACAATGAGCAGTTCTTC. Protein product: CASSYSSQTYNEQFF. The chain employs TRBV7-2 and TRBJ2-1, with D uncertain. The CDR3 is 15 amino acids. V was trimmed by 4 bases and J by 2 bases, leaving 12 bases between them. CDR1 SGHTA and CDR2 FQGNSA come from the germline V gene.

This rearrangement joins TRBV6-5 to TRBJ1-5; D call uncertain. The CDR3 is made up of 14 amino acids. V was cut by 6 bases and J by 4 bases, with 13 bases left in between. Per the germline V gene, CDR1 is MNHEY and CDR2 is SVGAGI. CDR3 DNA: TGTGCCAGCAGCGCGGGAGGGTATAATCAGCCCCAGCATTTT. Translating gives CASSAGGYNQPQHF.

The chain is built from TRBV7-2 and TRBJ2-7, with 9 bases fitting TRBD1. This CDR3 has 16 amino acids. Per germline, CDR1 SGHTA and CDR2 FQGNSA. Trimming removed 3 bases from V and 2 bases from J; junction bases left unmatched: 8. Here the CDR3 DNA reads TGTGCCAGCAGCTTCTCATCCGGGACAGGGACCTACGAGCAGTACTTC. Its protein is CASSFSSGTGTYEQYF.

This chain's CDR3 is CSVDTGVSNEQFF. The CDR3 nucleotides are TGCAGCGTTGATACAGGGGTAAGCAATGAGCAGTTCTTC. This sequence joins TRBV29-1 and TRBJ2-1, with TRBD1 identical over 7 bases. J was trimmed by 6 bases and V by 3 bases; bases with no gene match: 5. The CDR3 length is 13 residues. Germline lookup yields CDR1 SQVTM and CDR2 ANQGSEA.

This sequence joins TRBV2 and TRBJ2-1; D might be TRBD2 (5 bases). V was shortened by 2 bases and J by 0 bases, with 11 bases between the two germline ends. This CDR3 has 16 amino acids. Germline V gene sequence: CDR1 SNHLY, CDR2 FYNNEI. CDR3 protein: CASSEIGGPSYNEQFF. CDR3 nucleotides: TGTGCCAGCAGTGAAATCGGCGGGCCCTCCTACAATGAGCAGTTCTTC.

Comments on this clone: The same CDR3 also results from other DNA sequences found in this sample. The chain employs TRBV4-1 and TRBJ1-5; unclear D gene. The CDR3 is made up of 15 amino acids. CDR1 MGHRA and CDR2 YSYEKL come from the germline V gene. With 1 base removed from V and 1 base from J, the gap between germline ends came to 8 bases. The CDR3 DNA reads as TGCGCCAGCAGCCAAGTTGAGGACAGCAATCAGCCCCAGCATTTT. This translates into CASSQVEDSNQPQHF.

The chain combines TRBV29-1 with TRBJ1-2; the D is unclear. This CDR3 has 12 residues. The germline V gene encodes CDR1 SQVTM and CDR2 ANQGSEA. Trimming pared 8 bases from V and 4 bases from J, leaving 14 bases between. This CDR3 is CSCPSNSYGYTF. CDR3 in DNA: TGCAGCTGCCCTTCAAACTCCTATGGCTACACCTTC.

V is TRBV30 and J is TRBJ2-3, with 8 bases lining up with TRBD1. Germline V lookup: CDR1 GTSNPN, CDR2 SVGIG (reference sequence). J lost 2 bases, V lost 2 bases, and 3 bases had no gene match. CDR3 size: 14 residues. The CDR3 protein is CAWSWDRFTDTQYF. Written as DNA, the CDR3 is TGTGCCTGGAGTTGGGACAGGTTCACAGATACGCAGTATTTT.

V and J are TRBV9 and TRBJ2-5; D is unresolved. Germline values: CDR1 SGDLS, CDR2 YYNGEE. V was shortened by 3 bases and J by 2 bases, with 11 bases between the two germline ends. The CDR3 runs 14 residues. CDR3 sequence: CASSAGQLQETQYF. CDR3 nucleotides: TGTGCCAGCAGCGCCGGGCAGTTACAAGAGACCCAGTACTTC.

V is TRBV27 and J is TRBJ1-1; no clear D gene. The V end lost 4 bases, the J end lost 1 base, and 7 bases lay between the germline ends. Looked up from germline, CDR1 is MNHEY and CDR2 is SMNVEV (reference sequence). The CDR3 is 13 amino acids. CDR3 DNA: TGTGCCAGCAGTTCGGCAGGGAACACTGAAGCTTTCTTT. This gives the protein CASSSAGNTEAFF.